The 8 T cell receptor beta chains below come from one sample, sequenced in a study of blood T cells in healthy people across ages. The second PCR ran about 6 to 12 cycles with a sample-barcoded 5' primer and J-beta primers. TCRdb called the 5' RACE reads again in MiXCR, with one record for every CDR3 protein. The sample records about 780,000 distinct CDR3 sequences, more than 35% being singletons. Sequenced material: blood. These receptors came from a man older than 75 in good health.

V is TRBV7-8 and J is TRBJ2-7, with 9 positions matching TRBD1. The CDR3 runs to 17 residues. Trimming took 3 bases from V and 0 from J; bases not matched to a gene: 9. CDR1 is SGHVS, CDR2 FQNEAQ, per germline. The CDR3 nucleotides are TGTGCCAGCAGCTTGAGGTCCGGGACAGGGCCCTCCTACGAGCAGTACTTC. It translates to CASSLRSGTGPSYEQYF.

The J gene is TRBJ2-5, the V gene TRBV25-1; D is possibly TRBD1 or TRBD2 (5 bases each). This CDR3 has 13 amino acids. Germline V gene lookup returns CDR1 MGHDK and CDR2 SYGVNS. Trimming removed 6 bases from V and 5 bases from J, with 13 bases in between. The DNA for the CDR3 is TGTGCCAGCAGGGACGGGGCAAGGGAGACCCAGTACTTC. It codes for CASRDGARETQYF.

J is TRBJ2-4 and V is TRBV6-2 or TRBV6-3; D uncertain. Trimming stripped 0 bases from V and 1 base from J, with 13 bases between. Germline CDR1 and CDR2: MNHEY and SVGEGT. The CDR3 runs 17 residues. The CDR3 nucleotides are TGTGCCAGCAGTTACTCGACTCGACTGAGTGCCAAAAACATTCAGTACTTC. Protein: CASSYSTRLSAKNIQYF.

This chain links TRBV25-1 with TRBJ1-5; tentatively, D is TRBD1 (5 bases). Germline V gives CDR1 MGHDK, CDR2 SYGVNS. Trimming stripped 4 bases from V and 6 bases from J, with 10 bases between. This CDR3 is built from 13 residues. CDR3 sequence: CASSARAGQPQHF. DNA for the CDR3: TGTGCCAGCAGTGCCAGGGCAGGTCAGCCCCAGCATTTT. The full variable domain, its missing parts supplied by reference TRBV25-1 and TRBJ1-5, is EADIYQTPRYLVIGTGKKITLECSQTMGHDKMYWYQQDPGMELHLIHYSYGVNSTEKGDLSSESTVSRIRTEHFPLTLESARPSHTSQYLCASSARAGQPQHFGDGTRLSIL.

V is TRBV9 and J is TRBJ2-5, with 7 bases that match TRBD2. The CDR3 has 15 amino acids. The J segment lost 2 bases and the V segment lost 0 bases, leaving 4 bases of the junction unmatched. From germline, CDR1 is SGDLS and CDR2 YYNGEE. CDR3 nucleotides: TGTGCCAGCAGCGTAGCTGGGGGACTACAAGAGACCCAGTACTTC. It translates to CASSVAGGLQETQYF.

At least ten counts were recorded for this clonotype. This sequence joins TRBV20-1 and TRBJ2-7; 11 nucleotides agree with TRBD2. The CDR3 contains 16 residues. After removal of 2 bases from V and 2 bases from J, the junction contained 8 bases not matched to a gene. In germline, CDR1 is DFQATT, CDR2 SNEGSKA (reference sequence). The CDR3: CSARFIAGGRTYEQYF. CDR3 DNA sequence: TGCAGTGCTAGATTCATAGCGGGAGGGAGGACCTACGAGCAGTACTTC.

The chain uses TRBV5-1 and TRBJ2-4, with D possibly matching TRBD1 (6 bases). V was trimmed by 4 bases and J by 2 bases, leaving 16 bases between them. In germline, CDR1 is SGHRS, CDR2 YFSETQ. The length of the CDR3 is 16 residues. CDR3: CASSAGPQGSKNIQYF. CDR3 bases: TGCGCCAGCAGCGCAGGTCCACAGGGATCCAAAAACATTCAGTACTTC. The whole variable domain, filled in from reference TRBV5-1 and TRBJ2-4, reads KAGVTQTPRYLIKTRGQQVTLSCSPISGHRSVSWYQQTPGQGLQFLFEYFSETQRNKGNFPGRFSGRQFSNSRSEMNVSTLELGDSALYLCASSAGPQGSKNIQYFGAGTRLSVL.

This clonotype was seen a handful of times. The chain employs TRBV4-1 and TRBJ2-7; D not resolved. CDR1 and CDR2 from the germline V gene are MGHRA and YSYEKL. This CDR3 has 15 residues. V gave up 5 bases and J gave up 5 bases, with 19 bases separating them. The CDR3 DNA follows: TGCGCCAGCAGCGACCGAGGTCACCCCTCGGACGAGCAGTACTTC. As protein: CASSDRGHPSDEQYF.